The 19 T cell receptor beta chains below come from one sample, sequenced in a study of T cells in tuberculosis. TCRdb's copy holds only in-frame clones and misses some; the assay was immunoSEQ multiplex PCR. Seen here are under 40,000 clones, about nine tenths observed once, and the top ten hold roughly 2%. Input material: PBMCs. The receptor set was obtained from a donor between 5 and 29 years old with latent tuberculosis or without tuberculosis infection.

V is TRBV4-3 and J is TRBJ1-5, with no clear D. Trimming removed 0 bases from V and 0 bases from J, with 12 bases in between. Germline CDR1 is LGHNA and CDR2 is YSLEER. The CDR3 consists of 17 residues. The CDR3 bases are TGCGCCAGCAGCCAAGATCGCCGGGGTTATAGCAATCAGCCCCAGCATTTT. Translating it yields CASSQDRRGYSNQPQHF.

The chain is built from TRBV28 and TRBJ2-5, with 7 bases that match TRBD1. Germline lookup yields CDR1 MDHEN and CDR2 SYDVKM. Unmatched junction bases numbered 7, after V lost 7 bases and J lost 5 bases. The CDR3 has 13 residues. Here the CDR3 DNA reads TGTGCCAGCAATCTACAGGGGCGGGAGACCCAGTACTTC. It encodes CASNLQGRETQYF.

The chain's CDR3 is CASSLLGGGTEAFF. The CDR3 coding sequence is TGTGCCAGCAGTTTATTGGGAGGGGGCACTGAAGCTTTCTTT. The V call is TRBV27, the J call TRBJ1-1, with D perhaps TRBD1 (6 bases). Looked up from germline, CDR1 is MNHEY and CDR2 is SMNVEV (reference sequence). CDR3 length: 14 amino acids. The V end lost 1 base, the J end lost 4 bases, and 10 bases lay between the germline ends.

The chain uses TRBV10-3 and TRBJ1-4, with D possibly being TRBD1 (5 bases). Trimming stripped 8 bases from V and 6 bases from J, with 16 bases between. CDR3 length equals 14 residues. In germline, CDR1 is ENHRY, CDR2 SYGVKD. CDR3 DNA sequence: TGTGCCATCGCGAATGGGGCGGGAGATGAAAAACTGTTTTTT. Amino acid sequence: CAIANGAGDEKLFF.

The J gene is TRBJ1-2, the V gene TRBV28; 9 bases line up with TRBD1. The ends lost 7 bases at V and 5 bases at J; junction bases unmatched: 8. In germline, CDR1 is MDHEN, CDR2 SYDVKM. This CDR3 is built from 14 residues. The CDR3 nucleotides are TGTGCCAGCAATCCCGGGACAGGGCGGTATGGCTACACCTTC. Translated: CASNPGTGRYGYTF.

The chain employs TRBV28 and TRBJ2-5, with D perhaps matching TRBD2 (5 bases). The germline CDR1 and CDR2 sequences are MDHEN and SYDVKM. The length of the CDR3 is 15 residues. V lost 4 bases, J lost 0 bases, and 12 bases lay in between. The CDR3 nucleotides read TGTGCCAGCAGTTCTGGAGGAGCGGACCAAGAGACCCAGTACTTC. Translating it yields CASSSGGADQETQYF.

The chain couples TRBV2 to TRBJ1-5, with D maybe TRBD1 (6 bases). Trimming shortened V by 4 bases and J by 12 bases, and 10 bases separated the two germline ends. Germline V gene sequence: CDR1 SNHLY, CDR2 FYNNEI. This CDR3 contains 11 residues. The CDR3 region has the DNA TGTGCCAGCAGTGGAAACAGGGACCAGCATTTT. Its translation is CASSGNRDQHF.

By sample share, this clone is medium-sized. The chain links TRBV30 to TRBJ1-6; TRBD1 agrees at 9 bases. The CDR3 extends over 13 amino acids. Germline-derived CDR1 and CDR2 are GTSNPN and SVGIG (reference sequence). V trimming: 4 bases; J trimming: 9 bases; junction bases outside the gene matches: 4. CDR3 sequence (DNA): TGTGCCTGGAACAGGGGGCAGGGTTCACCCCTCCACTTT. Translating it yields CAWNRGQGSPLHF.

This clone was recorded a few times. The CDR3 loop reads CASSMSSGATNEKLFF. As DNA, the CDR3 is TGTGCCAGCAGCATGAGCTCAGGGGCAACTAATGAAAAACTGTTTTTT. The V and J genes are TRBV28 and TRBJ1-4; D is perhaps TRBD1 (6 bases). Germline loops: CDR1 MDHEN, CDR2 SYDVKM. This CDR3 is 16 amino acids long. V was shortened by 6 bases and J by 0 bases, with 14 bases between the two germline ends.

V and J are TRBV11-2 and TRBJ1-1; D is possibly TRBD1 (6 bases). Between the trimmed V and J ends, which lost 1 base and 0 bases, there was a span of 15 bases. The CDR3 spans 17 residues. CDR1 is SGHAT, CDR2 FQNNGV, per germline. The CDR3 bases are TGTGCCAGCAGCTTAGGACGGGGCAGGGACATGAACACTGAAGCTTTCTTT. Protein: CASSLGRGRDMNTEAFF.

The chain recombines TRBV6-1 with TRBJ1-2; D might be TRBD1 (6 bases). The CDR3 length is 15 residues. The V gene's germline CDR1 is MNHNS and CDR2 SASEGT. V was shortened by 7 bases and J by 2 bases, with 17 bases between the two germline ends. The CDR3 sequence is CASTSNRAANYGYTF. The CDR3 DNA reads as TGTGCCAGCACTTCAAACAGGGCAGCCAACTATGGCTACACCTTC.

The CDR3 reads CASSSIRGPKGNTIYF. The DNA for the CDR3 is TGTGCCAGCAGCTCAATCAGGGGGCCAAAAGGAAACACCATATATTTT. J is TRBJ1-3 and V is TRBV11-2; the match to TRBD1 covers 8 bases. The CDR3 totals 16 residues. The germline V gene encodes CDR1 SGHAT and CDR2 FQNNGV. V gave up 4 bases and J gave up 4 bases; unmatched junction bases: 9.

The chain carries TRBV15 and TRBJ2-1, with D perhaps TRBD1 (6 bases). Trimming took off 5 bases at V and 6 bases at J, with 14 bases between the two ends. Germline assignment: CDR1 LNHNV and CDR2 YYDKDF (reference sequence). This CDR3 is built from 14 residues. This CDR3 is CATSGWLQGNEQFF. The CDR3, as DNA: TGTGCCACCAGCGGTTGGTTACAGGGCAATGAGCAGTTCTTC.

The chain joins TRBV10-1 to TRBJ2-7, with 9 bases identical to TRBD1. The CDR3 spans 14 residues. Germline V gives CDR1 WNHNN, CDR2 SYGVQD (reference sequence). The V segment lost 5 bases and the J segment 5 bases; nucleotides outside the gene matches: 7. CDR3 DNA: TGCGCCAGCAGTACGGGACAGGGAAACCACGAGCAGTACTTC. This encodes CASSTGQGNHEQYF.

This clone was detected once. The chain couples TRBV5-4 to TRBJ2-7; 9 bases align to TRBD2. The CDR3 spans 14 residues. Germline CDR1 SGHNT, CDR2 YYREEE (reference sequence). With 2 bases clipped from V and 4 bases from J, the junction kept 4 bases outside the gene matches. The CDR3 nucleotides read TGTGCCAGCAGCTTCAGCGGGGGGTTGTACGAGCAGTACTTC. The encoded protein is CASSFSGGLYEQYF.

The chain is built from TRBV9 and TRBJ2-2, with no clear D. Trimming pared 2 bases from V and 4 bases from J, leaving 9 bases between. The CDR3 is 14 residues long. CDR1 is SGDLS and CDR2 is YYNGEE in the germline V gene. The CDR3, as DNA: TGTGCCAGCAGCGTTGGGCCGGCCACCGGGGAGCTGTTTTTT. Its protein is CASSVGPATGELFF.

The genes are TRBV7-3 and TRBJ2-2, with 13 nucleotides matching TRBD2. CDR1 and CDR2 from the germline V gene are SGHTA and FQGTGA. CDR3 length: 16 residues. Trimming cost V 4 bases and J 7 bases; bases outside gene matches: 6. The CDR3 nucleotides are TGTGCCAGCAGCTCCACTAGCGGGAGGGCAAGCGGGGAGCTGTTTTTT. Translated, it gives CASSSTSGRASGELFF. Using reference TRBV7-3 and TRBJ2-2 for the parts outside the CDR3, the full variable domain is GAGVSQTPSNKVTEKGKYVELRCDPISGHTALYWYRQSLGQGPEFLIYFQGTGAADDSGLPNDRFFAVRPEGSVSTLKIQRTERGDSAVYLCASSSTSGRASGELFFGEGSRLTVL.

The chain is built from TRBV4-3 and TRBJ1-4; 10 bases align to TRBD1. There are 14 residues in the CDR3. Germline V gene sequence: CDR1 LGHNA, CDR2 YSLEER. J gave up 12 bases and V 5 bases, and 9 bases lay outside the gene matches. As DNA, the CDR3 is TGCGCCAGCAGCACAGGGACAGGGGAGGTAGAACTGTTTTTT. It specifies CASSTGTGEVELFF.

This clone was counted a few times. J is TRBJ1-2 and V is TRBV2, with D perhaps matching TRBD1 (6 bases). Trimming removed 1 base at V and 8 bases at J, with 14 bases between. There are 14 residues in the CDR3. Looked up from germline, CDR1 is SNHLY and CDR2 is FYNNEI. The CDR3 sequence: CASSEGTAASGYTF. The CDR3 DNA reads TGTGCCAGCAGTGAAGGGACAGCCGCGAGCGGCTACACCTTC. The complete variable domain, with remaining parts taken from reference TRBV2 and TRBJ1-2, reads EPEVTQTPSHQVTQMGQEVILRCVPISNHLYFYWYRQILGQKVEFLVSFYNNEISEKSEIFDDQFSVERPDGSNFTLKIRSTKLEDSAMYFCASSEGTAASGYTFGSGTRLTVV.